The rows below give T cell receptor beta chains drawn from one sample of a study of identical twins. MiXCR, run by TCRdb on the 5' RACE reads, gives a single entry per CDR3 protein. This sample yields fewer than 650,000 distinct CDR3 sequences, of which 7% to 7.5% are seen a single time; 1.6% belongs to the top ten. These data also featured in a second study, about yellow fever vaccine responses in identical twins.

Input material: PBMCs. The source is a woman aged 18-29 years in good health. Each CDR3 is given with its conserved first and last residue. The D gene is left open where the match is weak. Only some rows state a clone size, as once, few, many or a class for expanded clones.

clone size | D gene | CDR3 length | J gene | V gene | CDR3 protein | CDR3 DNA
many | . | 14 | TRBJ1-1 | TRBV7-9 | CASSHPQLNTEAFF | TGTGCCAGCAGCCATCCCCAACTGAACACTGAAGCTTTCTTT
few | . | 16 | TRBJ2-1 | TRBV25-1 | CASSYSDLSSYNEQFF | TGTGCCAGCAGTTACTCGGACTTGAGCTCCTACAATGAGCAGTTCTTC
few | TRBD2 | 13 | TRBJ2-7 | TRBV20-1 | CSARREGSGEQYF | TGCAGTGCTAGGCGGGAGGGAAGTGGCGAGCAGTACTTC
few | TRBD1 | 15 | TRBJ1-5 | TRBV28 | CASSSAGTGFQPQHF | TGTGCCAGCAGTTCCGCCGGGACAGGGTTCCAGCCCCAGCATTTT
few | . | 12 | TRBJ2-5 | TRBV12-3/TRBV12-4 | CASSHGEETQYF | TGTGCCAGCAGCCACGGAGAAGAGACCCAGTACTTC
. | TRBD2 | 16 | TRBJ2-1 | TRBV4-2 | CASSQERGSSYNEQFF | TGTGCCAGCAGCCAAGAACGCGGGAGCTCCTACAATGAGCAGTTCTTC
many | . | 13 | TRBJ1-1 | TRBV12-3/TRBV12-4 | CASRNLLYTEAFF | TGTGCCAGCAGGAATCTGTTGTACACTGAAGCTTTCTTT
once | . | 14 | TRBJ2-7 | TRBV18 | CASSAQDGSYEQYF | TGTGCCAGCTCCGCACAGGACGGCTCCTACGAGCAGTACTTC
many | TRBD2 | 14 | TRBJ2-2 | TRBV20-1 | CSAPRGVNTGELFF | TGCAGTGCTCCACGGGGGGTCAACACCGGGGAGCTGTTTTTT
many | . | 13 | TRBJ2-2 | TRBV25-1 | CASGGGNTGELFF | TGTGCCAGCGGGGGGGGCAACACCGGGGAGCTGTTTTTT
many | . | 16 | TRBJ2-2 | TRBV5-1 | CASSLVGRADTGELFF | TGCGCCAGCAGCTTGGTGGGTAGGGCCGACACCGGGGAGCTGTTTTTT
. | . | 13 | TRBJ2-5 | TRBV20-1 | CSARGLTQETQYF | TGCAGTGCTAGAGGACTCACCCAAGAGACCCAGTACTTC
many | . | 16 | TRBJ1-5 | TRBV28 | CASSSDLRGAGQPQHF | TGTGCCAGCAGTTCCGACTTGAGGGGAGCCGGGCAGCCCCAGCATTTT
many | TRBD1 | 15 | TRBJ2-5 | TRBV15 | CATSRKTGQRETQYF | TGTGCCACCAGCAGAAAGACAGGGCAACGGGAGACCCAGTACTTC
many | . | 14 | TRBJ2-1 | TRBV3-1 | CASTRGPSYNEQFF | TGTGCCAGCACTCGGGGACCCTCCTACAATGAGCAGTTCTTC
few | . | 14 | TRBJ1-2 | TRBV7-2 | CASSSGPLRFGYTF | TGTGCCAGCAGCTCCGGCCCCCTTAGGTTTGGCTACACCTTC
many | . | 12 | TRBJ2-3 | TRBV12-3/TRBV12-4 | CASSLTRDTQYF | TGTGCCAGCAGCCTCACTAGGGATACGCAGTATTTT
few | . | 15 | TRBJ1-1 | TRBV20-1 | CSASRKSTGNTEAFF | TGCAGTGCTAGCAGGAAAAGTACAGGGAACACTGAAGCTTTCTTT
few | . | 15 | TRBJ2-1 | TRBV25-1 | CASSEPRTKYNEQFF | TGTGCCAGCAGTGAACCCCGGACAAAATACAATGAGCAGTTCTTC
few | TRBD1 | 13 | TRBJ1-6 | TRBV7-9 | CASHRDRDSPLHF | TGTGCCTCCCACCGGGACAGGGATTCACCCCTCCACTTT
many | TRBD2 | 14 | TRBJ2-1 | TRBV5-1 | CASSLGEGRFWQFF | TGCGCCAGCAGCTTGGGGGAGGGCCGGTTTTGGCAGTTCTTC
many | . | 14 | TRBJ1-1 | TRBV6-1 | CASSEGTENTEAFF | TGTGCCAGCAGTGAAGGGACAGAGAACACTGAAGCTTTCTTT
. | TRBD1 | 18 | TRBJ1-4 | TRBV6-5 | CASSSDRGRDKYREKLFF | TGTGCCAGCAGTTCGGACAGGGGGCGCGACAAATATCGGGAAAAACTGTTTTTT
. | . | 14 | TRBJ2-5 | TRBV7-9 | CSSSLSGGEETQYF | TGTTCCAGCAGCTTAAGTGGGGGAGAAGAGACCCAGTACTTC
many | . | 14 | TRBJ2-7 | TRBV7-9 | CASSSGTAGYEQYF | TGTGCCAGCAGCTCCGGGACGGCAGGCTACGAGCAGTACTTC
. | . | 13 | TRBJ2-5 | TRBV12-5 | CASGLGSQETQYF | TGTGCTAGTGGTTTGGGCAGCCAAGAGACCCAGTACTTC
few | . | 13 | TRBJ1-1 | TRBV27 | CASSWGPGTEAFF | TGTGCCAGCAGTTGGGGGCCCGGGACTGAAGCTTTCTTT